The 21 T cell receptor beta chains below all came from one sample that was sequenced in a study of cytotoxic CD8 clonotypes in ibrutinib-treated CLL. Produced via immunoSEQ multiplex PCR; TCRdb's table is partial and in-frame only. Of 200,000 or so clones in the sample, roughly 77% were seen once. Sequenced material: PBMCs, taken after 12 months of ibrutinib treatment. Receptors originate from a human donor with chronic lymphocytic leukemia.

The chain couples TRBV19 to TRBJ1-5; TRBD1 might be the D (5 bases). Germline CDR1 reads LNHDA; CDR2 reads SQIVND (reference sequence). The CDR3 consists of 15 residues. Deletions cut 2 bases from V and 6 bases from J, with 14 bases between. CDR3 sequence reads: CASSIIVLGGQPQHF. For the CDR3, the DNA is TGTGCCAGTAGTATAATTGTCTTGGGGGGTCAGCCCCAGCATTTT.

The chain couples TRBV28 to TRBJ1-3; D perhaps matches TRBD1 (5 bases). The CDR3 sequence is 15 residues long. Trimming removed 2 bases at V and 3 bases at J, with 11 bases between. Germline V gives CDR1 MDHEN, CDR2 SYDVKM. CDR3: CASSLGQGSGNTIYF. The CDR3, as DNA: TGTGCCAGCAGTTTAGGGCAGGGTAGTGGAAACACCATATATTTT.

The chain combines TRBV30 with TRBJ1-5, with D hard to call. The length of the CDR3 is 14 residues. Germline V CDR1 and CDR2: GTSNPN, SVGIG (reference sequence). Trimming took off 5 bases at V and 0 bases at J, with 11 bases between the two ends. Here the CDR3 DNA reads TGTGCCTGGGGTCCGGAGTCTAGCAATCAGCCCCAGCATTTT. This encodes CAWGPESSNQPQHF.

The chain couples TRBV5-1 to TRBJ1-2; a possible D gene is TRBD1 (5 bases). The V end was cut by 3 bases, the J end by 4 bases, with 10 bases between. The CDR3 has 13 amino acids. Germline loops: CDR1 SGHRS, CDR2 YFSETQ. The CDR3 DNA sequence: TGCGCCAGCAGCTCGGACAAGTCCTATGGCTACACCTTC. This sequence encodes CASSSDKSYGYTF.

This clone has a handful of counts. The chain combines TRBV7-8 with TRBJ1-4; D call uncertain. CDR3 length: 14 amino acids. CDR1 is SGHVS and CDR2 is FQNEAQ in the germline V gene. The ends were cut back, 3 bases at V and 4 bases at J, with 9 bases in the middle. The CDR3 sequence is CASSFTGSNEKLFF. Here the CDR3 DNA reads TGTGCCAGCAGCTTCACCGGGAGTAATGAAAAACTGTTTTTT.

This chain links TRBV19 with TRBJ1-5; D is undetermined. In germline, CDR1 is LNHDA, CDR2 SQIVND (reference sequence). There are 17 residues in the CDR3. Trimming took 3 bases from V and 0 from J, leaving 15 bases between them. CDR3 amino acids: CASSIVRAGNSNQPQHF. CDR3 sequence (DNA): TGTGCCAGTAGTATCGTTCGAGCGGGAAATAGCAATCAGCCCCAGCATTTT.

The chain joins TRBV9 to TRBJ2-1; D may be TRBD1 (5 bases). The CDR3 runs 16 residues. V gave up 0 bases and J gave up 0 bases, with 10 bases separating them. Germline CDR1 and CDR2: SGDLS and YYNGEE. The CDR3 bases are TGTGCCAGCAGCGTAGCTGGCAGGGCCTCCTACAATGAGCAGTTCTTC. Its protein is CASSVAGRASYNEQFF.

V is TRBV6-5 and J is TRBJ2-2; D tentatively reads TRBD1 or TRBD2 (5 bases each). Germline V gene lookup returns CDR1 MNHEY and CDR2 SVGAGI. The CDR3 sequence is 16 residues long. Deletions cut 0 bases from V and 6 bases from J, with 14 bases between. In DNA, the CDR3 is TGTGCCAGCAGTTACTCGAGGGGCAGGGTTGCCGGGGAGCTGTTTTTT. This encodes CASSYSRGRVAGELFF.

The V call is TRBV25-1, the J call TRBJ1-1; D might be TRBD1 (6 bases). V was shortened by 9 bases and J by 4 bases, with 15 bases between the two germline ends. CDR1 is MGHDK, CDR2 SYGVNS, per germline. This CDR3 is 13 amino acids long. CDR3 nucleotide sequence: TGTGCCAGGCTAAGTACAGGGTCCACTGAAGCTTTCTTT. It yields the protein CARLSTGSTEAFF.

The chain uses TRBV28 and TRBJ1-2, with D possibly matching TRBD1 (6 bases). V was shortened by 5 bases and J by 3 bases, with 13 bases between the two germline ends. Germline V gene data show CDR1 as MDHEN and CDR2 as SYDVKM. The CDR3 has 14 amino acids. The CDR3 sequence: CASSMDSLDYGYTF. CDR3 sequence (DNA): TGTGCCAGCAGTATGGACAGCCTTGACTATGGCTACACCTTC.

This clone came up once. The chain links TRBV6-5 to TRBJ2-7; 10 nucleotides align to TRBD1. Looked up from germline, CDR1 is MNHEY and CDR2 is SVGAGI. The CDR3 runs 14 residues. V was pared by 6 bases and J by 6 bases, with 8 bases of the junction left unmatched. In DNA, the CDR3 is TGTGCCAGCAGGACGGGACAGGGGTCGGGCGAGCAGTACTTC. It yields the protein CASRTGQGSGEQYF.

The chain is built from TRBV30 and TRBJ2-1; D gene unclear. From germline, CDR1 is GTSNPN and CDR2 SVGIG (reference sequence). The CDR3 runs 13 residues. V was clipped by 3 bases and J by 8 bases, with 14 bases between them. The CDR3 loop reads CAWSNNLVDEQFF. Here the CDR3 DNA reads TGTGCCTGGAGCAATAATCTAGTCGATGAGCAGTTCTTC.

The chain links TRBV5-1 to TRBJ1-2; a weak D match, TRBD1 (5 bases). Germline assignment: CDR1 SGHRS and CDR2 YFSETQ. With 2 bases removed from V and 4 bases from J, the gap between germline ends came to 9 bases. This CDR3 spans 13 amino acids. The CDR3 DNA follows: TGCGCCAGCAGCTTATCCGGGGGCTATGGCTACACCTTC. Amino acid sequence: CASSLSGGYGYTF.

The chain carries TRBV5-1 and TRBJ2-3, with 7 bases lining up with TRBD2. The CDR3 length is 14 residues. With V trimmed by 3 bases and J by 1 base, 2 bases remained unmatched. Germline values: CDR1 SGHRS, CDR2 YFSETQ. The CDR3 DNA reads TGCGCCAGCAGCTGGGGGGGTCGCACAGATACGCAGTATTTT. It yields the protein CASSWGGRTDTQYF.

The chain has TRBV5-1 and TRBJ1-4; D unclear. V shed 0 bases and J shed 7 bases, with 7 bases lying between them. Germline V gives CDR1 SGHRS, CDR2 YFSETQ. The CDR3 is made up of 13 amino acids. This chain's CDR3 is CASSLELGEKLFF. As DNA, the CDR3 is TGCGCCAGCAGCTTGGAACTCGGTGAAAAACTGTTTTTT. The full variable domain, completed using reference TRBV5-1 and TRBJ1-4, is KAGVTQTPRYLIKTRGQQVTLSCSPISGHRSVSWYQQTPGQGLQFLFEYFSETQRNKGNFPGRFSGRQFSNSRSEMNVSTLELGDSALYLCASSLELGEKLFFGSGTQLSVL.

The genes are TRBV6-5 and TRBJ1-4; D is unresolved. There are 13 residues in the CDR3. The germline V gene has CDR1 MNHEY and CDR2 SVGAGI. Trimming shortened V by 6 bases and J by 5 bases, and 10 bases separated the two germline ends. The CDR3 is CASSLGLNEKLFF. CDR3 DNA: TGTGCCAGCAGCCTCGGACTCAATGAAAAACTGTTTTTT.

There are a few counts of this clone. The chain has TRBV5-4 and TRBJ1-1; 7 bases agree with TRBD1. The germline gives CDR1 SGHNT, CDR2 YYREEE (reference sequence). CDR3 size: 14 residues. V trimming: 2 bases; J trimming: 1 base; junction bases outside the gene matches: 2. CDR3 nucleotides: TGTGCCAGCAGCTTCTCAGGGGGGAACACTGAAGCTTTCTTT. Protein sequence: CASSFSGGNTEAFF.

This rearrangement joins TRBV11-3 to TRBJ2-3, with 9 bases fitting TRBD1. V was clipped by 5 bases and J by 7 bases; unmatched bases: 7. This CDR3 spans 14 amino acids. Germline CDR1 is SGHNT and CDR2 is YENEEA. CDR3 amino acids: CASSPTGGSHTQYF. The CDR3 DNA reads as TGTGCCAGCAGCCCCACAGGGGGCTCGCATACGCAGTATTTT.

The chain combines TRBV6-6 with TRBJ2-7; D uncertain. V lost 0 bases and J lost 2, with 8 bases in between. The CDR3 totals 14 residues. Germline CDR1 reads MNHNY; CDR2 reads SVGAGI (reference sequence). CDR3 coding DNA: TGTGCCAGCAGTTACTCCACAATCCCCTACGAGCAGTACTTC. Translating it yields CASSYSTIPYEQYF.

Only one count was recorded for this clone. The chain carries TRBV7-2 and TRBJ2-1; the D is unclear. Trimming removed 5 bases at V and 7 bases at J, with 15 bases between. CDR1 is SGHTA, CDR2 FQGNSA, per germline. The CDR3 has 14 amino acids. The CDR3: CASSPTLTENEQFF. CDR3 nucleotide sequence: TGTGCCAGCAGCCCCACCTTGACTGAAAATGAGCAGTTCTTC. The full variable domain, in which reference TRBV7-2 and TRBJ2-1 provide the parts outside the CDR3, is GAGVSQSPSNKVTEKGKDVELRCDPISGHTALYWYRQSLGQGLEFLIYFQGNSAPDKSGLPSDRFSAERTGGSVSTLTIQRTQQEDSAVYLCASSPTLTENEQFFGPGTRLTVL.

The chain recombines TRBV19 with TRBJ2-1, with no clear D. V lost 3 bases and J 7 bases, leaving 10 bases between the germline ends. This CDR3 region has 13 residues. Germline V gene lookup returns CDR1 LNHDA and CDR2 SQIVND (reference sequence). The CDR3 DNA sequence: TGTGCCAGTAGTATGGGTAGGGCTAATGAGCAGTTCTTC. Translation: CASSMGRANEQFF.